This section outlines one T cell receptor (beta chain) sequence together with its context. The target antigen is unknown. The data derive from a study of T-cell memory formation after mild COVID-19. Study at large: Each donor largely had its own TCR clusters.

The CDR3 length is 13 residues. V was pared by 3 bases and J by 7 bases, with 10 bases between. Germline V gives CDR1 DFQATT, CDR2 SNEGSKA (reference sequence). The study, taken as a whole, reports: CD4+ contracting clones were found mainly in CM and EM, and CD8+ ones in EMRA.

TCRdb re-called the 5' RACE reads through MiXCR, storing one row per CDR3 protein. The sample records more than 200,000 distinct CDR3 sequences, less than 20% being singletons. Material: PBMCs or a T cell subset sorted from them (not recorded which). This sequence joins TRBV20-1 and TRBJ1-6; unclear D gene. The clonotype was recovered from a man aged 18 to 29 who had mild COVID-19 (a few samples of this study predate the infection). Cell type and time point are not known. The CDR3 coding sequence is TGCAGTGCTAGTGAGGACGGAAATTCACCCCTCCACTTT. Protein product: CSASEDGNSPLHF.